Listed below are T cell receptor beta chains from one sample, sequenced in a study of blood T cell repertoires in COVID-19. The assay was immunoSEQ multiplex PCR, and TCRdb's table has in-frame clones only and misses some. The table lists 150,000 to 200,000 clones, approximately 80% of them singletons. Material for sequencing was peripheral blood. The receptor set was obtained from a man aged 55 to 69 with COVID-19, enrolled during active disease. Each CDR3 is given with its conserved first and last residue. The D gene is left open where the match is weak. Size is omitted from some rows. Given values are once, few, many or a class for expanded clones.

clone_size	d_call	v_call	j_call	cdr3_nt	cdr3_aa
few	-	TRBV4-2	TRBJ1-5	TGTGCCAGCAGCCCCCGAACAGCCCTGATACAGCCCCAGCATTTT	CASSPRTALIQPQHF
-	-	TRBV6-5	TRBJ2-5	TGTGCCAGCACCTGGGCCAGTGGAGGAGAGACCCAGTACTTC	CASTWASGGETQYF
-	TRBD1	TRBV7-9	TRBJ2-5	TGTGCCAGCAGCCTCGGGACAGACCACCAAGAGACCCAGTACTTC	CASSLGTDHQETQYF
few	-	TRBV5-1	TRBJ2-7	TGCGCCAGCAGCTTGGCCGCTTCGGGATACGAGCAGTACTTC	CASSLAASGYEQYF
-	TRBD2	TRBV9	TRBJ2-1	TGTGCCAGCAGCCCCGGGACTAGCGGGAGGGCCGCTTACAATGAGCAGTTCTTC	CASSPGTSGRAAYNEQFF
once	TRBD2	TRBV10-3	TRBJ2-2	TGTGCCATCAGTGAGGGACTAGCAACCCCCGGGGAGCTGTTTTTT	CAISEGLATPGELFF
-	-	TRBV21-1	TRBJ1-2	TGTGCCAGCAGCAAATGCTGGGGGGGGGTAGGCTACACCTTC	CASSKCWGGVGYTF
-	-	TRBV4-1	TRBJ2-2	TGCGCCAGCAGCCAAGAACCAGGGGCGCGTACCGGGGAGCTGTTTTTT	CASSQEPGARTGELFF
-	TRBD1	TRBV28	TRBJ1-1	TGTGCCAGCAGTCCACCGGGACAGGGGGTCTCACGCGCTGAAGCTTTCTTT	CASSPPGQGVSRAEAFF
-	TRBD1	TRBV7-9	TRBJ1-5	TGTGCCAGCAGCTTAGCGACAGGGGCTAAACATTTT	CASSLATGAKHF
-	TRBD1	TRBV30	TRBJ1-5	TGTGCCTGGAGCGCTACCCCGGGGACAGGTTCCCGGGGGCCCCAGCATTTT	CAWSATPGTGSRGPQHF
-	TRBD2	TRBV19	TRBJ2-7	TGTGCCAGTAGTGACCGGACTAGCGGGAAAGTTTACGAGCAGTACTTC	CASSDRTSGKVYEQYF
few	-	TRBV6-5	TRBJ2-6	TGTGCCAGCAGCAGTCAGGGAGGTGGGGCCAACGTCCTGACTTTC	CASSSQGGGANVLTF
-	-	TRBV30	TRBJ1-1	TGTGCCTGGAGAAGGGCCCCAGAGGGCACTGAAGCTTTCTTT	CAWRRAPEGTEAFF
-	-	TRBV9	TRBJ1-3	TGTGCCAGCAGCGTAGGACAGAGCTCTGGAAACACCATATATTTT	CASSVGQSSGNTIYF
-	-	TRBV18	TRBJ1-5	TGTGCCAGCTCAGTACAGGGAGTAGCTCAGCCCCAGCATTTT	CASSVQGVAQPQHF
once	-	TRBV10-2	TRBJ1-4	TGCGCCAGCAGCCCAGTTAATGAAAAACTGTTTTTT	CASSPVNEKLFF
-	TRBD1	TRBV7-6	TRBJ1-5	TGTGCCAGCAGCTTATTCGAGGGGCCAGGGGGAGGACAGCCCCAGCATTTT	CASSLFEGPGGGQPQHF
-	TRBD2	TRBV9	TRBJ2-7	TGTGCCAGCAGCGCGGGACTAGCGGGAGACTACGAGCAGTACTTC	CASSAGLAGDYEQYF
-	-	TRBV7-2	TRBJ1-2	TGTGCCAGCAGCCCCGCGGCGCGGATAGGTGGCTACACCTTC	CASSPAARIGGYTF
-	TRBD1	TRBV5-1	TRBJ1-6	TGCGCCAGCAGCTTGGGACAGGGGATCCCGTCTTATAATTCACCCCTCCACTTT	CASSLGQGIPSYNSPLHF
-	-	TRBV2	TRBJ2-5	TGTGCCAGCCGGCGGGCAACTCAAGAGACCCAGTACTTC	CASRRATQETQYF
-	TRBD1	TRBV29-1	TRBJ1-2	TGCAGCGTGGACGGGACAGAGGCCGGTGGCTACACCTTC	CSVDGTEAGGYTF
-	-	TRBV6-1	TRBJ1-1	TGTGCCAGCAGTGAAATGGAGTTGAACACTGAAGCTTTCTTT	CASSEMELNTEAFF
-	-	TRBV27	TRBJ1-6	TGTGCCAGCAGTTTCTCCAATTCACCCCTCCACTTT	CASSFSNSPLHF
-	-	TRBV6-1	TRBJ1-2	TGTGCCAGCAGTGAAGCGAGCAGGGGTGCCGGCTACACCTTC	CASSEASRGAGYTF
few	TRBD2	TRBV13	TRBJ2-7	TGTGCCAGCAGCCGCGGGAGGGCCTACGAGCAGTACTTC	CASSRGRAYEQYF
few	-	TRBV19	TRBJ1-1	TGTGCCAGTACCAACCCCCGGCAGGGGAGGGCTAGCACTGAAGCTTTCTTT	CASTNPRQGRASTEAFF
-	-	TRBV11-2	TRBJ2-3	TGTGCCAGCAGCGGCGGACAGACAGATACGCAGTATTTT	CASSGGQTDTQYF
-	TRBD1	TRBV27	TRBJ1-5	TGTGCCAGCAGTTTATTGGGGACAGGCTTTGAGCCCCAGCATTTT	CASSLLGTGFEPQHF
-	-	TRBV20-1	TRBJ2-7	TGCAGTGCCGGCACAGTCTACGAGCAGTACTTC	CSAGTVYEQYF
-	-	TRBV7-7	TRBJ1-3	TGTGCCAGCAGACCCCTCAGCTCTGGAAACACCATATATTTT	CASRPLSSGNTIYF
-	-	TRBV5-5	TRBJ2-7	TGTGCCAGCAGCCCCCTGGGAGTACGGTCCTACGAGCAGTACTTC	CASSPLGVRSYEQYF
-	-	TRBV5-6	TRBJ1-5	TGTGCCAGCAGCTTGGGGGCGGGTTGGCAGCCCCAGCATTTT	CASSLGAGWQPQHF
once	-	TRBV5-1	TRBJ1-3	TGCGCCAGCAGCTTAACAGGGCCTGGAAACACCATATATTTT	CASSLTGPGNTIYF
-	-	TRBV12-3/TRBV12-4	TRBJ1-1	TGTGCCAGCAGACTCCGGGAGACAGCTGAAGCTTTCTTT	CASRLRETAEAFF
-	-	TRBV29-1	TRBJ2-7	TGCAGCGTTGAAAGAGGGCAGGGGGGCAACGAGCAGTACTTC	CSVERGQGGNEQYF
-	-	TRBV4-3	TRBJ1-4	TGCGCCAGCAGCCAAGAGCCCGGGGGTTGGGAAAAACTGTTTTTT	CASSQEPGGWEKLFF
-	-	TRBV5-4	TRBJ2-7	TGTGCCAGCAGCAGTGACAGAAACTCCTACGAGCAGTACTTC	CASSSDRNSYEQYF
-	-	TRBV18	TRBJ1-5	TGTGCCAGCTCACTATTTAGCAGGGGCAATCAGCCCCAGCATTTT	CASSLFSRGNQPQHF
-	-	TRBV28	TRBJ1-2	TGTGCCAGCAGTTTATTAAGGTCGGGTTTTAACTATGGCTACACCTTC	CASSLLRSGFNYGYTF
once	TRBD1	TRBV5-4	TRBJ1-2	TGTGCCAGCACCCCAGGGGGCGAAGGCTACACCTTC	CASTPGGEGYTF
-	-	TRBV10-3	TRBJ1-4	TGTGCCATCAGTGAAGGAGGCCTCGGGACTAATGAAAAACTGTTTTTT	CAISEGGLGTNEKLFF
-	TRBD1	TRBV4-1	TRBJ1-4	TGCGCCAGCAGACGGACAGGGCGTAATGAAAAACTGTTTTTT	CASRRTGRNEKLFF
-	-	TRBV7-2	TRBJ2-1	TGTGCCAGCAGCTTAGTCACTATGGCTGAGCAGTTCTTC	CASSLVTMAEQFF
-	TRBD1	TRBV19	TRBJ1-5	TGTGCCAGCGGGGGTCACCGGGACAGGGGGCCAGGTCAGCCCCAGCATTTT	CASGGHRDRGPGQPQHF
-	TRBD1	TRBV7-2	TRBJ1-5	TGTGCCAGCAGCCTTACCCTACAGGGGAATCAGCCCCAGCATTTT	CASSLTLQGNQPQHF
-	-	TRBV19	TRBJ1-2	TGTGCCAGTAGTACGGAAAGGGGCTATGGCTACACCTTC	CASSTERGYGYTF
-	-	TRBV5-4	TRBJ2-7	TGTGCCAGCAGCTTGGGAGCCGGCTCCTACGAGCAGTACTTC	CASSLGAGSYEQYF
-	TRBD1	TRBV7-8	TRBJ2-7	TGTGCCAGCAGCCCTCGAAGACAGGGAGCCTACGAGCAGTACTTC	CASSPRRQGAYEQYF
-	-	TRBV6-6	TRBJ1-2	TGTGCCAGCAGTACCCGGGAAGGGAACTATGGCTACACCTTC	CASSTREGNYGYTF
-	-	TRBV18	TRBJ1-3	TGTGCCAGCTCACCAGACAACTCTGGAAACACCATATATTTT	CASSPDNSGNTIYF
-	TRBD1	TRBV28	TRBJ1-2	TGTGCCAGCAGCAGTAGACAGGGACACTATGGCTACACCTTC	CASSSRQGHYGYTF
-	-	TRBV7-2	TRBJ1-2	TGTGCCAGCAGCTTAGCGGTGGCAGGGAACTATGGCTACACCTTC	CASSLAVAGNYGYTF
-	-	TRBV28	TRBJ1-2	TGTGCCAGCAGAAGCGTGCGGAGAGGCTACACCTTC	CASRSVRRGYTF
-	-	TRBV9	TRBJ1-1	TGTGCCAGCAGCGCGAGAGTGTTCACTGAAGCTTTCTTT	CASSARVFTEAFF
-	-	TRBV10-3	TRBJ1-6	TGTGCCATCAGTGAGTCGGGGCAGGGGATTTCACCCCTCCACTTT	CAISESGQGISPLHF